Following are 5 T cell receptor beta chains from one sample sequenced in a study of tumor and adjacent non-tumor tissue in lung cancer. No cell sorting was done before RNA was extracted from the tissue. TCRbeta libraries were built with three rounds of nested PCR, modified from ARM-PCR. MiXCR was run by TCRdb on the multiplex PCR reads, yielding one entry per CDR3 protein. The sample consists of approximately 90,000 distinct CDR3 sequences, roughly 70% of them appearing once. The sequenced sample consisted of lung tumor tissue. The receptors originated from a man aged 55 to 70 with non-small cell lung cancer.

To note about this clonotype: A junction end diverges from the germline sequence, so it may reflect a read error. The chain uses TRBV6-6 and TRBJ1-2; D may be TRBD1 (5 bases). Germline V gives CDR1 MNHNY, CDR2 SVGAGI (reference sequence). The CDR3 totals 15 residues. The CDR3 DNA follows: TGCGCCAGCAGCACTAGGGACCTTCATAACTATGGCTACACCTTC. It is translated as CASSTRDLHNYGYTF.

The chain combines TRBV19 with TRBJ2-4; D remains unclear. The V end was cut by 7 bases, the J end by 13 bases, with 23 bases between. This CDR3 is built from 14 residues. From germline, CDR1 is LNHDA and CDR2 SQIVND (reference sequence). As DNA, the CDR3 is TGTGCCAGTAATACCTCCTATGTCTCGGGCATCCAGTACTTC. Protein sequence: CASNTSYVSGIQYF.

The genes are TRBV2 and TRBJ2-3; D uncertain. Trimming shortened V by 5 bases and J by 1 base, and 13 bases separated the two germline ends. The CDR3 sequence is 15 residues long. Germline V gives CDR1 SNHLY, CDR2 FYNNEI. The CDR3 is CASSPWSMGTDTQYF. Here the CDR3 DNA reads TGTGCCAGCAGTCCATGGAGTATGGGCACAGATACGCAGTATTTT. Filled out from reference TRBV2 and TRBJ2-3, the complete variable domain reads EPEVTQTPSHQVTQMGQEVILRCVPISNHLYFYWYRQILGQKVEFLVSFYNNEISEKSEIFDDQFSVERPDGSNFTLKIRSTKLEDSAMYFCASSPWSMGTDTQYFGPGTRLTVL.

The J gene is TRBJ2-4, the V gene TRBV28, with a weak D call TRBD2 (5 bases). V lost 4 bases to trimming and J lost 9 bases, with 22 bases between them. The length of the CDR3 is 16 residues. CDR1 is MDHEN, CDR2 SYDVKM, per germline. The CDR3 loop is CASSYLAGSSFGIQYF. CDR3 bases: TGTGCCAGCAGTTATCTTGCCGGGTCTAGCTTCGGCATTCAGTACTTC.

CDR3: CASSYFGGLSGYTF. The CDR3 coding sequence is TGTGCCAGCAGTTATTTTGGGGGGTTGAGTGGCTACACCTTC. The chain employs TRBV6-5 and TRBJ1-2; D possibly corresponds to TRBD1 (5 bases). V was cut by 3 bases and J by 7 bases, with 15 bases left in between. The CDR3 covers 14 residues. Per germline, CDR1 MNHEY and CDR2 SVGAGI.